This T cell receptor beta chain derives from a study of blood T cell repertoires in COVID-19. Study background: Researchers got acute and convalescent COVID-19 samples from the United States, Italy and Spain.

CDR3 size: 15 residues. The V segment lost 3 bases and the J segment 9 bases; nucleotides outside the gene matches: 7. CDR1 MDHEN and CDR2 SYDVKM come from the germline V gene. Profiling relied on immunoSEQ multiplex PCR, and the TCRdb table lists in-frame clones only, not all of them. The sample comprises 110,000 to 150,000 clones, 79% of which are singletons, and roughly 3.6% rests with the top ten. Sequencing was done on a sample of peripheral blood. This clonotype was obtained from a man aged 55 to 70 with acute or convalescent COVID-19. The J gene is TRBJ2-1, the V gene TRBV28; 11 bases align to TRBD1. In DNA form, the CDR3 reads TGTGCCAGCAGTTTCGGACAGGGGGCTCCCACTGAGCAGTTCTTC. It encodes CASSFGQGAPTEQFF. The complete variable domain, with remaining parts taken from reference TRBV28 and TRBJ2-1, reads DVKVTQSSRYLVKRTGEKVFLECVQDMDHENMFWYRQDPGLGLRLIYFSYDVKMKEKGDIPEGYSVSREKKERFSLILESASTNQTSMYLCASSFGQGAPTEQFFGPGTRLTVL.